These 7 T cell receptor beta chains came from one sample sequenced in a study of cytomegalovirus exposure and HLA in healthy donors. Primers: 60 Vbeta forward and 13 Jbeta reverse. Sequencing was performed with immunoSEQ multiplex PCR; in TCRdb, only in-frame clones are kept and a portion is missing. The table shows tens of thousands of clones, with around 80% occurring only once. What was sequenced was PBMCs. The receptors shown here come from a man aged 65 to 85 in good health and CMV-seropositive.

This sequence joins TRBV5-1 and TRBJ2-7; TRBD1 agrees at 7 bases. CDR3 length equals 13 residues. The ends lost 4 bases at V and 3 bases at J; junction bases unmatched: 4. CDR1 and CDR2 (germline): SGHRS, YFSETQ. The CDR3 DNA sequence: TGCGCCAGCAGCCCGGGACAGCTCTACGAGCAGTACTTC. This gives the protein CASSPGQLYEQYF.

The J gene is TRBJ2-5, the V gene TRBV7-2, with D possibly TRBD1 on 6 matching bases. V dropped 2 bases and J dropped 5 bases, with 9 bases sitting between them. Germline V gene lookup returns CDR1 SGHTA and CDR2 FQGNSA. This CDR3 region has 13 residues. The CDR3 region is CASSLNREETQYF. The CDR3 coding sequence is TGTGCCAGCAGCTTAAACAGGGAGGAGACCCAGTACTTC.

This clone came up a few times. This chain links TRBV6-1 with TRBJ2-1, with 10 bases identical to TRBD2. Unmatched junction bases numbered 1, after V lost 4 bases and J lost 4 bases. The CDR3 has 14 residues. The germline V gene has CDR1 MNHNS and CDR2 SASEGT. The CDR3 here is CASSGTSGYNEQFF. Written as DNA, the CDR3 is TGTGCCAGCAGTGGGACTAGCGGATACAATGAGCAGTTCTTC.

V usage is TRBV2 and J usage is TRBJ2-7, with 11 bases matching TRBD2. Germline V lookup: CDR1 SNHLY, CDR2 FYNNEI. The trim removed 2 bases at V and 6 bases at J, leaving 9 bases unmatched. This CDR3 has 16 residues. In nucleotides, the CDR3 is TGTGCCAGCAGTGAAATCCTAGCGGGAGGACGACGCGAGCAGTACTTC. Its translation is CASSEILAGGRREQYF.

V usage is TRBV30 and J usage is TRBJ2-3; unclear D gene. This CDR3 comprises 13 residues. CDR1 and CDR2 from the germline V gene are GTSNPN and SVGIG (reference sequence). V lost 4 bases and J lost 6, with 14 bases in between. The CDR3 sequence is CAWTAFRSDTQYF. The CDR3 DNA reads as TGTGCCTGGACCGCCTTCAGGTCCGATACGCAGTATTTT. Variable domain in full (rest from reference TRBV30 and TRBJ2-3): SQTIHQWPATLVQPVGSPLSLECTVEGTSNPNLYWYRQAAGRGLQLLFYSVGIGQISSEVPQNLSASRPQDRQFILSSKKLLLSDSGFYLCAWTAFRSDTQYFGPGTRLTVL.

This sequence joins TRBV18 and TRBJ2-3; 11 bases map to TRBD1. The CDR3 is 16 amino acids. J gave up 3 bases and V 5 bases, and 7 bases lay outside the gene matches. CDR1 is KGHSH and CDR2 is LQKENI in the germline V gene. CDR3 sequence (DNA): TGTGCCAGCTCATCGTTAGGGGACAGGGGGACAGATACGCAGTATTTT. This encodes CASSSLGDRGTDTQYF.

V is TRBV7-2 and J is TRBJ2-7; 13 nucleotides agree with TRBD2. The germline CDR1 and CDR2 sequences are SGHTA and FQGNSA. The J segment lost 0 bases and the V segment lost 4 bases, leaving 3 bases of the junction unmatched. The CDR3 consists of 16 residues. This chain's CDR3 is CASSWGLAGSSYEQYF. The CDR3, as DNA: TGTGCCAGCAGCTGGGGACTAGCGGGGAGCTCCTACGAGCAGTACTTC.